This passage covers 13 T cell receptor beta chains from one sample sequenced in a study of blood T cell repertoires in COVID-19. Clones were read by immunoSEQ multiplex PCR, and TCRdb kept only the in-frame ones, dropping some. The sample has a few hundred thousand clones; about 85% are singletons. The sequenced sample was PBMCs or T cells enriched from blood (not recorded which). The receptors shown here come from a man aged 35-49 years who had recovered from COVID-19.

The CDR3 bases are TGTGCTAGTGGCCCCACGGCGACGGGCGAGCAGTACTTC. Its translation is CASGPTATGEQYF. This sequence joins TRBV12-5 and TRBJ2-7; D not certain. V was cut by 6 bases and J by 6 bases, with 15 bases left in between. Germline V lookup: CDR1 LGHNT, CDR2 FRNRAP. There are 13 residues in the CDR3.

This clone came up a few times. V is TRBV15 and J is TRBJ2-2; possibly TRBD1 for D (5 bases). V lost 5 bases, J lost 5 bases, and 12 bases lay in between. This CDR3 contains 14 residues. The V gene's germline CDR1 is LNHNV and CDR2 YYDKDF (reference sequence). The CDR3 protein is CATSLPRVTGELFF. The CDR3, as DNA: TGTGCCACCAGCCTCCCCAGGGTTACCGGGGAGCTGTTTTTT.

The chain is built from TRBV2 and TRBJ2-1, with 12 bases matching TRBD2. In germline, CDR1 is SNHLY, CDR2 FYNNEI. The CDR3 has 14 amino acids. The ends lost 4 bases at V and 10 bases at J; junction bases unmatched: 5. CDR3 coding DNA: TGTGCCAGCAGTGGGCTAGCGGGAGGGGGGGAGCAGTTCTTC. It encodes CASSGLAGGGEQFF.

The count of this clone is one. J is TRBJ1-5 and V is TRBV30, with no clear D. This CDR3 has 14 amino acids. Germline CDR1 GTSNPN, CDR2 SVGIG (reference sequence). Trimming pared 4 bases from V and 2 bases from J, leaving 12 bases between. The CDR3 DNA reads TGTGCCTGGACCGCTTCCTCGGGCAATCAGCCCCAGCATTTT. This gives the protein CAWTASSGNQPQHF. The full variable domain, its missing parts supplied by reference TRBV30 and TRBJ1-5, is SQTIHQWPATLVQPVGSPLSLECTVEGTSNPNLYWYRQAAGRGLQLLFYSVGIGQISSEVPQNLSASRPQDRQFILSSKKLLLSDSGFYLCAWTASSGNQPQHFGDGTRLSIL.

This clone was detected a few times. CDR3 nucleotide sequence: TGTGCCAGCAGTGCCCCCGGGCAGGGGGCCGTGGGTCAGCCCCAGCATTTT. It encodes CASSAPGQGAVGQPQHF. The V call is TRBV2, the J call TRBJ1-5; the match to TRBD1 covers 8 bases. Germline V lookup: CDR1 SNHLY, CDR2 FYNNEI. After removal of 4 bases from V and 6 bases from J, the junction contained 14 bases not matched to a gene. The CDR3 totals 17 residues.

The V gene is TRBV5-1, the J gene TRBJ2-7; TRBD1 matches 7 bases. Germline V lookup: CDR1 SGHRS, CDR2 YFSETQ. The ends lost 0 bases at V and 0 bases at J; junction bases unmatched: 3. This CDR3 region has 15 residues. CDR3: CASSLGQGSSYEQYF. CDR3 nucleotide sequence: TGCGCCAGCAGCTTGGGACAGGGCAGCTCCTACGAGCAGTACTTC.

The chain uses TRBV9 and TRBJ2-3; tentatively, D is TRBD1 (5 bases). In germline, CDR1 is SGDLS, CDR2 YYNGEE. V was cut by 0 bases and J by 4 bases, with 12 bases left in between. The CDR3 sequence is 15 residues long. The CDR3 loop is CASSVEGVVADTQYF. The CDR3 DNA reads TGTGCCAGCAGCGTAGAAGGGGTCGTGGCAGATACGCAGTATTTT.

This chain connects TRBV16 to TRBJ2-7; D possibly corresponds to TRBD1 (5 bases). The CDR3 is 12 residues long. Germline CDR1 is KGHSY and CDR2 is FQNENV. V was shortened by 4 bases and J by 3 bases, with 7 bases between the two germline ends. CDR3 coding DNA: TGTGCCAGCAGCCTCCAGGGCTACGAGCAGTACTTC. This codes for CASSLQGYEQYF. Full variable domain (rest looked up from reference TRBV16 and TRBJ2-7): GEEVAQTPKHLVRGEGQKAKLYCAPIKGHSYVFWYQQVLKNEFKFLISFQNENVFDETGMPKERFSAKCLPNSPCSLEIQATKLEDSAVYFCASSLQGYEQYFGPGTRLTVT.

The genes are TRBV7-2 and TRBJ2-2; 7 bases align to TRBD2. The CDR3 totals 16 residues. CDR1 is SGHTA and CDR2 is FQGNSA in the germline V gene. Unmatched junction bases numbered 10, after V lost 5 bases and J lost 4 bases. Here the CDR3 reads CASSVMRGRSTGELFF. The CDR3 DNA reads TGTGCCAGCAGCGTCATGCGGGGGAGGAGCACCGGGGAGCTGTTTTTT.

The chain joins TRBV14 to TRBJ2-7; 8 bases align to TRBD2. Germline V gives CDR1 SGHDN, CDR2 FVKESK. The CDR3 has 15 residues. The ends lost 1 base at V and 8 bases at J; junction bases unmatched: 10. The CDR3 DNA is TGTGCCAGCAGCCAAGGAGGGAGCGGGAGAGTCAAGCAGTACTTC. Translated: CASSQGGSGRVKQYF.

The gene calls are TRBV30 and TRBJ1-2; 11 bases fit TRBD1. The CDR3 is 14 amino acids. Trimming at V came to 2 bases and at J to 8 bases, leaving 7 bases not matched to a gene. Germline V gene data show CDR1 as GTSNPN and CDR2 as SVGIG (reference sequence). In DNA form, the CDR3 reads TGTGCCTGGAGTCCAGGACAGGGGGCATGGGGCTACACCTTC. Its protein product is CAWSPGQGAWGYTF.

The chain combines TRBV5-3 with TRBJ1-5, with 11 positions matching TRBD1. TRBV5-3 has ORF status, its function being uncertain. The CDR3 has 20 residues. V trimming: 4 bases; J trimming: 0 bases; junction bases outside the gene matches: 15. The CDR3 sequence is CARSRGTGGYGRYSNQPQHF. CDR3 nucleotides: TGTGCCAGAAGCCGGGGGACAGGGGGATATGGGCGTTATAGCAATCAGCCCCAGCATTTT.

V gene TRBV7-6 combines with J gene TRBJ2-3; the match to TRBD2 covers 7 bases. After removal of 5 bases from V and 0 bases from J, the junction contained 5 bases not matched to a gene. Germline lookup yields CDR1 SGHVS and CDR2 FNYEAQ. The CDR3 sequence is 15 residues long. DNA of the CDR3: TGTGCCAGCAGCGTAACTAGCGCTAGCACAGATACGCAGTATTTT. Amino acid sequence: CASSVTSASTDTQYF. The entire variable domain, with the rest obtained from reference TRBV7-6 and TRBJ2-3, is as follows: GAGVSQSPRYKVTKRGQDVALRCDPISGHVSLYWYRQALGQGPEFLTYFNYEAQQDKSGLPNDRFSAERPEGSISTLTIQRTEQRDSAMYRCASSVTSASTDTQYFGPGTRLTVL.